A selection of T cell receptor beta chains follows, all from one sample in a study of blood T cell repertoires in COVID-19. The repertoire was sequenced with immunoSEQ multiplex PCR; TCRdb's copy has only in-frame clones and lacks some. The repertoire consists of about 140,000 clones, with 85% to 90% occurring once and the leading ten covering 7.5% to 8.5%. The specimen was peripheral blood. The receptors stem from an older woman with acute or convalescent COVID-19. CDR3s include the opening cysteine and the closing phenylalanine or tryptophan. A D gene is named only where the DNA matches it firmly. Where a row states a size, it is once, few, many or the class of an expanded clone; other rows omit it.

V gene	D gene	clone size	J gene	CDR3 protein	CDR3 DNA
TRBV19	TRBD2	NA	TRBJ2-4	CASSIDHRGVQYF	TGTGCCAGTAGTATAGATCACCGGGGGGTTCAGTACTTC
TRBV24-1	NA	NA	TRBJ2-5	CATSATGGQQETQYF	TGTGCCACCAGTGCCACGGGGGGACAACAAGAGACCCAGTACTTC
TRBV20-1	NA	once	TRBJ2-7	CSARGSYEQYF	TGCAGTGCTAGAGGCAGCTACGAGCAGTACTTC
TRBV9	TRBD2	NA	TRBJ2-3	CASSGTGTSVTDTQYF	TGTGCCAGCAGCGGCACCGGGACTAGCGTAACAGATACGCAGTATTTT
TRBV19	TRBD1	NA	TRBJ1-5	CASSMGQLDQPQHF	TGTGCCAGTAGTATGGGACAGCTAGATCAGCCCCAGCATTTT
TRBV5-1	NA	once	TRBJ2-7	CASSWSPGHSSYEQYF	TGCGCCAGCAGCTGGAGTCCGGGACATAGCTCCTACGAGCAGTACTTC
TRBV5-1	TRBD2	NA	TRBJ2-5	CASSLGTSPGETQYF	TGCGCCAGCAGCTTGGGGACTAGCCCGGGAGAGACCCAGTACTTC
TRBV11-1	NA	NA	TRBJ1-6	CASSLNSIRNSPLHF	TGTGCCAGCAGCTTAAATAGTATCAGGAATTCACCCCTCCACTTT
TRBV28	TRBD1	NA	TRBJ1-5	CASSSPTGGWLPQHF	TGTGCCAGCAGTTCCCCTACAGGGGGGTGGTTGCCCCAGCATTTT
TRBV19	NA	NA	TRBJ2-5	CASSTDSQETQYF	TGTGCCAGTAGTACGGACAGCCAAGAGACCCAGTACTTC
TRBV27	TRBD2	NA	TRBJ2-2	CASSLRSAGVNTGELFF	TGTGCCAGCAGTTTGAGGTCAGCGGGGGTAAACACCGGGGAGCTGTTTTTT
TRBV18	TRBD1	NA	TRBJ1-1	CASSPNLGTGGVGTEAFF	TGTGCCAGCTCACCTAACCTAGGGACAGGGGGCGTTGGCACTGAAGCTTTCTTT
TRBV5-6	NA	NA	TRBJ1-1	CATSLARSTQGLAEAFF	TGTGCCACCTCATTGGCCCGGTCCACACAGGGTTTAGCTGAAGCTTTCTTT
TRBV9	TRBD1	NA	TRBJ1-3	CASSVGQGDRNTIYF	TGTGCCAGCAGCGTAGGACAGGGCGATAGAAACACCATATATTTT
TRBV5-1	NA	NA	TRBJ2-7	CASSLDGLNYEQYF	TGCGCCAGCAGCTTGGATGGACTGAACTACGAGCAGTACTTC
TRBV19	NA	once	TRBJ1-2	CASIPDGGGYTF	TGTGCCAGTATCCCGGACGGAGGAGGCTACACCTTC
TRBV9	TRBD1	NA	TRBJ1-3	CASSVADRAGGGNTIYF	TGTGCCAGCAGCGTAGCCGACAGGGCCGGTGGGGGAAACACCATATATTTT
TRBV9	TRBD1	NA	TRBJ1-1	CASTRTGTGTEAFF	TGTGCCAGTACTCGAACAGGGACAGGGACTGAAGCTTTCTTT
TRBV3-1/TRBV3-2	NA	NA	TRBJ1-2	CASSHLRDVYGYTF	TGTGCCAGCAGCCACCTTAGAGATGTCTATGGCTACACCTTC
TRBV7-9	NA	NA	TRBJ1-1	CASSLAQGRNTEAFF	TGTGCCAGCAGCTTAGCACAGGGACGGAACACTGAAGCTTTCTTT
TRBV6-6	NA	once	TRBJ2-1	CASVTSRGQFF	TGTGCCAGCGTCACGAGTCGTGGGCAGTTCTTC
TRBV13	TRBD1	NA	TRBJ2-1	CASSLESDRDSSYNEQFF	TGTGCCAGCAGCTTAGAGTCTGACAGGGATAGCTCCTACAATGAGCAGTTCTTC
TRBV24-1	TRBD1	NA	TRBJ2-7	CATSSGTGRSYEQYF	TGTGCCACCAGTTCCGGGACAGGGCGCTCCTACGAGCAGTACTTC
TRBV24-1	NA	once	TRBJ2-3	CATSDPGTSTDTQYF	TGTGCCACCAGTGATCCCGGGACTAGCACAGATACGCAGTATTTT
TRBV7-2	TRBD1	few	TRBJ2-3	CASSLGDRVGTDTQYF	TGTGCCAGCAGCTTAGGGGACAGGGTGGGCACAGATACGCAGTATTTT
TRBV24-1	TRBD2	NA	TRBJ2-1	CATSEELASNEQFF	TGTGCCACCAGTGAGGAACTAGCGAGTAATGAGCAGTTCTTC
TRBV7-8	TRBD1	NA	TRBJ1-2	CASSRDRSYGYTF	TGTGCCAGCAGTCGGGACAGATCCTATGGCTACACCTTC
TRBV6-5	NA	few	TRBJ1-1	CASSYLSADTEAFF	TGTGCCAGCAGTTACTTATCGGCGGACACTGAAGCTTTCTTT
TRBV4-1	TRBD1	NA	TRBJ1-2	CASSQEGPGQGKGGYGYTF	TGCGCCAGCAGCCAAGAGGGACCGGGACAGGGTAAAGGTGGCTATGGCTACACCTTC
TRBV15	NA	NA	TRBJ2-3	CATSRDLPDTQYF	TGTGCCACCAGCAGAGATCTCCCAGATACGCAGTATTTT
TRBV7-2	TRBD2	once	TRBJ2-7	CASRSGLAGANEQYF	TGTGCCAGCAGATCGGGACTAGCGGGAGCCAACGAGCAGTACTTC
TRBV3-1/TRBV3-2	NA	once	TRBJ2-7	CASSQDSWAGVAQYF	TGTGCCAGCAGCCAAGATAGTTGGGCAGGGGTCGCGCAGTACTTC
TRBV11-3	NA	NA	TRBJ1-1	CASSFFQAGTEAFF	TGTGCCAGCAGCTTTTTTCAGGCGGGCACTGAAGCTTTCTTT
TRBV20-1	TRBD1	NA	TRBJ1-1	CSASPTGVTEAFF	TGCAGTGCTAGTCCTACAGGGGTTACTGAAGCTTTCTTT
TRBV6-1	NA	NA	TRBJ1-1	CASSESWGGNTEAFF	TGTGCCAGCAGTGAAAGTTGGGGGGGGAACACTGAAGCTTTCTTT
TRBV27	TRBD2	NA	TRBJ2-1	CASSRLAGGYNEQFF	TGTGCCAGCAGTAGACTAGCGGGGGGATACAATGAGCAGTTCTTC
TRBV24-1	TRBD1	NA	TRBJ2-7	CATSTTGSYEQYF	TGTGCCACCAGTACGACAGGGAGTTACGAGCAGTACTTC
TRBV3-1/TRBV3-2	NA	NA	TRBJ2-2	CASSPSGGPPTGELFF	TGTGCCAGCAGCCCGTCGGGGGGCCCCCCGACCGGGGAGCTGTTTTTT
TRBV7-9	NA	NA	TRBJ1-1	CASSFSVSVRVMNTEAFF	TGTGCCAGCAGCTTTAGCGTATCGGTTCGTGTAATGAACACTGAAGCTTTCTTT
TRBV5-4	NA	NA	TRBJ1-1	CASSSAGGAQLRNTEAFF	TGTGCCAGCAGCTCCGCGGGCGGGGCGCAACTGAGAAACACTGAAGCTTTCTTT
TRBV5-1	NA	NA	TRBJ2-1	CASSFGLRAALFNEQFF	TGCGCCAGCAGCTTTGGACTCAGAGCTGCCCTTTTCAATGAGCAGTTCTTC
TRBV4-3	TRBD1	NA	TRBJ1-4	CASSQEFRTGGLEKLFF	TGCGCCAGCAGCCAAGAGTTCCGGACAGGGGGCCTTGAAAAACTGTTTTTT
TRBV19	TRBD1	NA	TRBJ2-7	CASSIGTGVSYEQYF	TGTGCCAGTAGTATCGGGACAGGGGTAAGCTACGAGCAGTACTTC
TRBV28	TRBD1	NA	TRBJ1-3	CASSDPRQGRTGNTIYF	TGTGCCAGCAGTGACCCACGACAGGGGAGAACTGGAAACACCATATATTTT
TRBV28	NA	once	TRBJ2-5	CASSLSGETQYF	TGTGCCAGCAGTTTATCGGGAGAGACCCAGTACTTC
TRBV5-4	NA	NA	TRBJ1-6	CASSLDRYNSPLHF	TGTGCCAGCAGCCTGGACAGATATAATTCACCCCTCCACTTT
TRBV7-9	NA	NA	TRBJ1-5	CASSPGRMGHNQPQHF	TGTGCCAGCAGCCCCGGACGGATGGGGCACAATCAGCCCCAGCATTTT
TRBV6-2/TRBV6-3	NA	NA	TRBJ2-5	CASSYTALQETQYF	TGTGCCAGCAGTTATACAGCCCTCCAAGAGACCCAGTACTTC
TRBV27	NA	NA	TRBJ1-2	CASSWGENYGYTF	TGTGCCAGCAGTTGGGGGGAAAACTATGGCTACACCTTC
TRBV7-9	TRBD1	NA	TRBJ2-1	CASSTRTGGGFDEQFF	TGTGCCAGCAGCACCCGGACAGGGGGCGGGTTCGATGAGCAGTTCTTC
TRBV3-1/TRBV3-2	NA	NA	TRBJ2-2	CASSPYTGELFF	TGTGCCAGCAGTCCTTACACCGGGGAGCTGTTTTTT
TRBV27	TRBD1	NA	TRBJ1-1	CASSSGTANTEAFF	TGTGCCAGCAGCTCCGGGACAGCAAACACTGAAGCTTTCTTT
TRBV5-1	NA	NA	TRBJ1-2	CASSLGQFQSYGYTF	TGCGCCAGCAGCTTGGGACAGTTTCAATCTTATGGCTACACCTTC
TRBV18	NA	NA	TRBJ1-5	CASSRGGAGDQPQHF	TGTGCCAGCTCAAGGGGAGGGGCAGGAGATCAGCCCCAGCATTTT
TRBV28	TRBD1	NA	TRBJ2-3	CASSLFGTVRNTQYF	TGTGCCAGCAGTTTATTCGGGACAGTGCGAAATACGCAGTATTTT